The sequence of this T cell receptor (beta chain) was determined in a study of CD8 T cells in Susac syndrome. It was healthy donors who served as the controls, matched for age and sex. V lost 0 bases and J lost 0; bases outside the gene matches: 2. This CDR3 has 15 amino acids. Germline-derived CDR1 and CDR2 are KGHSH and LQKENI. It was with random hexamers that about 0.45 to 1 ug RNA was reverse transcribed. TCRdb processed the immunoSEQ multiplex PCR reads anew with MiXCR; each CDR3 protein has one entry. The table has 50,000 to 60,000 distinct CDR3 sequences, 90% to 95% seen once. The sequenced sample was CD8+ T cells from PBMCs. This clonotype was obtained from a human donor in good health. The chain has TRBV18 and TRBJ2-7, with 7 bases matching TRBD1. CDR3: CASSPPTGLSYEQYF. The CDR3 region has the DNA TGTGCCAGCTCACCACCGACAGGGCTCTCCTACGAGCAGTACTTC.